This TCR beta chain appears in the sequencing data of a study of OX40 agonist ivuxolimab in advanced cancers. Study-wide background: Ivuxolimab, an antibody acting as an agonist of OX40 (CD134), was used to treat patients.

The assay was immunoSEQ multiplex PCR, and TCRdb's table has in-frame clones only and misses some. The repertoire holds approximately 99,000 clones, with about 86% as singletons. The TCR was taken from an adult with an advanced solid tumor such as melanoma, head and neck, liver or kidney cancer. This specimen was CD4+ or CD8+ T cells sorted from blood, taken in a trial of the OX40 agonist ivuxolimab.

The CDR3, as DNA: TGTGCCAGCAGCCCGTACGGACACCCGAACACCGGGGAGCTGTTTTTT. Translating it yields CASSPYGHPNTGELFF. The chain has TRBV7-8 and TRBJ2-2; a possible D gene is TRBD1 (5 bases). Germline V gene data show CDR1 as SGHVS and CDR2 as FQNEAQ. Trimming cost V 5 bases and J 0 bases, with 13 bases left between them. The CDR3 is 16 amino acids.